Each of the 24 T cell receptor beta chains below was sequenced from the same sample in a study of CD8+CD57+ T cells in acquired aplastic anemia. The TCR beta profiling, which covered VDJ combination and CDR3 sequence, was carried out using genomic DNA as the template. TCRdb re-derived calls from the reads in MiXCR, one entry per CDR3 protein. This sample has 100,000 to 150,000 distinct CDR3 sequences; approximately 41% occur once, and the top ten carry around 2.7%. The authors sequenced patients whose flow cytometry had shown CD8+CD57+ cell expansion. Source material: sorted CD4+, CD8+, or CD8+CD57+ T cells (not recorded which) from PBMCs. These receptors were obtained from a human donor with aplastic anemia.

The chain recombines TRBV10-3 with TRBJ2-3; D remains unclear. Trimming took 7 bases from V and 0 from J, leaving 2 bases between them. There are 11 residues in the CDR3. Germline CDR1 reads ENHRY; CDR2 reads SYGVKD. CDR3 protein: CAIKSTDTQYF. As DNA, the CDR3 is TGTGCCATCAAAAGCACAGATACGCAGTATTTT.

This clonotype was counted at least ten times. CDR3 DNA sequence: TGTGCCAGCAGCGGGTACGTGGAGACCCAGTACTTC. It encodes CASSGYVETQYF. V gene TRBV11-2 combines with J gene TRBJ2-5; D call uncertain. The CDR3 is 12 amino acids. Germline assignment: CDR1 SGHAT and CDR2 FQNNGV. V lost 5 bases, J lost 5 bases, and 9 bases lay in between.

This rearrangement joins TRBV5-1 to TRBJ2-3; 9 bases map to TRBD2. CDR3 length: 15 residues. V trimming: 6 bases; J trimming: 4 bases; junction bases outside the gene matches: 9. Germline CDR1 SGHRS, CDR2 YFSETQ. Written as DNA, the CDR3 is TGCGCCAGCACCTTAGCGGGGGCGCCCCCAGATACGCAGTATTTT. The encoded protein is CASTLAGAPPDTQYF.

This clonotype has a count of ten or more. The CDR3 sequence: CASSFSMRNTEAFF. CDR3 DNA sequence: TGTGCCAGCAGTTTTAGTATGCGGAACACTGAAGCTTTCTTT. The chain combines TRBV6-5 with TRBJ1-1; unclear D gene. The CDR3 totals 14 residues. The V gene's germline CDR1 is MNHEY and CDR2 SVGAGI. The V gene lost 4 bases and the J gene lost 1 base, with 10 bases spanning the gap.

The V gene is TRBV29-1, the J gene TRBJ2-2, with a possible D match to TRBD2 (5 bases). This CDR3 is built from 13 residues. Germline V gives CDR1 SQVTM, CDR2 ANQGSEA. V dropped 7 bases and J dropped 1 base, with 10 bases sitting between them. DNA for the CDR3: TGCAGCGGGCGGGCCCAGAACACCGGGGAGCTGTTTTTT. Encoded protein: CSGRAQNTGELFF.

This clonotype has a single count. V gene TRBV7-2 combines with J gene TRBJ2-7; possible D gene TRBD1, 5 bases. The CDR3 is 13 amino acids. The V end was cut by 3 bases, the J end by 3 bases, with 9 bases between. Germline CDR1 is SGHTA and CDR2 is FQGNSA. CDR3 nucleotide sequence: TGTGCCAGCAGCTTGATCACAGGCTACGAGCAGTACTTC. It codes for CASSLITGYEQYF. Full variable domain (rest looked up from reference TRBV7-2 and TRBJ2-7): GAGVSQSPSNKVTEKGKDVELRCDPISGHTALYWYRQSLGQGLEFLIYFQGNSAPDKSGLPSDRFSAERTGGSVSTLTIQRTQQEDSAVYLCASSLITGYEQYFGPGTRLTVT.

The V call is TRBV19, the J call TRBJ2-3; D might be TRBD2 (6 bases). There are 13 residues in the CDR3. Germline V CDR1 and CDR2: LNHDA, SQIVND (reference sequence). V lost 3 bases and J 2 bases, leaving 6 bases between the germline ends. The CDR3 protein is CASSMRDTDTQYF. Here the CDR3 DNA reads TGTGCCAGTAGTATGCGGGACACAGATACGCAGTATTTT.

Sample share makes this clonotype medium-sized. The rearrangement links TRBV19 to TRBJ2-7; perhaps TRBD1 as D (6 bases). The ends were cut back, 5 bases at V and 2 bases at J, with 13 bases in the middle. The germline gives CDR1 LNHDA, CDR2 SQIVND (reference sequence). This CDR3 comprises 14 residues. The CDR3: CASSVGQRTYEQYF. The CDR3 bases are TGTGCCAGTAGTGTCGGACAGCGTACCTACGAGCAGTACTTC.

The chain uses TRBV5-6 and TRBJ1-2, with 7 bases aligning to TRBD1. CDR1 SGHDT and CDR2 YYEEEE come from the germline V gene. After removal of 4 bases from V and 2 bases from J, the junction contained 17 bases not matched to a gene. The CDR3 loop spans 18 amino acids. CDR3 protein: CASSPPRGSQGWNYGYTF. CDR3 coding DNA: TGTGCCAGCAGCCCTCCCAGGGGGTCGCAGGGGTGGAACTATGGCTACACCTTC.

This chain links TRBV7-9 with TRBJ2-7; D not certain. Germline CDR1 reads SEHNR; CDR2 reads FQNEAQ (reference sequence). The CDR3 length is 8 residues. In DNA form, the CDR3 reads TGTGCCAGCAGCCCACATGAAGTC. Amino acid sequence: CASSPHEV.

This clonotype was observed at least ten times. The CDR3 sequence: CASSSGTVNGYTF. The DNA for the CDR3 is TGTGCCAGCAGTTCGGGGACAGTTAATGGCTACACCTTC. The J gene is TRBJ1-2, the V gene TRBV6-5; TRBD1 aligns across 7 bases. CDR1 is MNHEY, CDR2 SVGAGI, per germline. The CDR3 runs to 13 residues. Unmatched junction bases numbered 5, after V lost 4 bases and J lost 6 bases.

Comments on this clonotype: One junction end does not reproduce the germline sequence, and a read error may be involved. The V and J genes are TRBV7-2 and TRBJ1-6; TRBD1 aligns across 7 bases. The CDR3 is 15 amino acids. In germline, CDR1 is SGHTA, CDR2 FQGNSA. CDR3 in DNA: TGCGCCAGCAGCCCCTCCCTACAGGGGACGTCACCCCTCCACTTT. As protein: CASSPSLQGTSPLHF. The full variable domain, in which reference TRBV7-2 and TRBJ1-6 provide the parts outside the CDR3, is GAGVSQSPSNKVTEKGKDVELRCDPISGHTALYWYRQSLGQGLEFLIYFQGNSAPDKSGLPSDRFSAERTGGSVSTLTIQRTQQEDSAVYLCASSPSLQGTSPLHFGNGTRLTVT.

This clonotype was observed a few times. The chain carries TRBV5-1 and TRBJ1-1; TRBD1 agrees at 8 bases. The length of the CDR3 is 13 residues. Trimming took 4 bases from V and 4 from J; bases not matched to a gene: 3. Germline CDR1 is SGHRS and CDR2 is YFSETQ. This chain's CDR3 is CASSAQGGTEAFF. The DNA for the CDR3 is TGCGCCAGCAGCGCACAGGGGGGCACTGAAGCTTTCTTT.

This clonotype was counted many times. V gene TRBV9 combines with J gene TRBJ2-5; a possible D gene is TRBD2 (8 bases). V shed 2 bases and J shed 5 bases, with 25 bases lying between them. This CDR3 has 18 residues. Germline loops: CDR1 SGDLS, CDR2 YYNGEE. The CDR3: CASSVSRGTAGVSETQYF. In DNA form, the CDR3 reads TGTGCCAGCAGCGTGTCCCGGGGGACAGCGGGGGTTTCGGAGACCCAGTACTTC.

This clonotype was observed many times. The V and J genes are TRBV2 and TRBJ1-1; D is undetermined. The CDR3 extends over 14 amino acids. Trimming shortened V by 3 bases and J by 1 base, and 9 bases separated the two germline ends. The germline gives CDR1 SNHLY, CDR2 FYNNEI. Here the CDR3 reads CASSDWAPNTEAFF. Here the CDR3 DNA reads TGTGCCAGCAGTGATTGGGCCCCGAACACTGAAGCTTTCTTT.

The V gene is TRBV18, the J gene TRBJ2-4, with 8 positions matching TRBD1. Germline values: CDR1 KGHSH, CDR2 LQKENI. Losses at the gene ends were 1 base for V and 15 bases for J; bases not matched to a gene: 14. The CDR3 has 15 amino acids. The CDR3 DNA follows: TGTGCCAGCTCACCACAGCCGGACAGGGTGGATTTTGCGTACTTC. The encoded protein is CASSPQPDRVDFAYF.

This clonotype has at least ten counts. The gene calls are TRBV5-6 and TRBJ1-2; 7 bases agree with TRBD1. V shed 3 bases, J shed 1 base, and the junction held 3 bases outside the gene matches. Germline V gene data show CDR1 as SGHDT and CDR2 as YYEEEE. The CDR3 is 14 amino acids. CDR3: CASSSGQNNYGYTF. CDR3 nucleotide sequence: TGTGCCAGCAGCTCGGGACAGAATAACTATGGCTACACCTTC.

J is TRBJ1-6 and V is TRBV2; no reliable D call. Germline V gene sequence: CDR1 SNHLY, CDR2 FYNNEI. CDR3 length: 12 amino acids. V was shortened by 3 bases and J by 7 bases, with 4 bases between the two germline ends. The CDR3 protein is CASSEGNSPLHF. The CDR3 bases are TGTGCCAGCAGTGAGGGAAATTCACCCCTCCACTTT.

This clonotype was recorded many times. CDR3 sequence reads: CSAYPSGGASDTQYF. As DNA, the CDR3 is TGCAGTGCCTACCCAAGCGGGGGGGCGTCTGATACGCAGTATTTT. The chain carries TRBV20-1 and TRBJ2-3; 10 bases map to TRBD2. Looked up from germline, CDR1 is DFQATT and CDR2 is SNEGSKA (reference sequence). J was trimmed by 6 bases and V by 6 bases; bases with no gene match: 12. This CDR3 is 15 amino acids long.

This chain links TRBV20-1 with TRBJ2-3, with no clear D. Between the trimmed V and J ends, which lost 7 bases and 2 bases, there was a span of 16 bases. Germline lookup yields CDR1 DFQATT and CDR2 SNEGSKA (reference sequence). This CDR3 contains 14 residues. The CDR3 protein is CSVGVPGVTDTQYF. CDR3 DNA sequence: TGCAGTGTCGGCGTTCCAGGAGTCACAGATACGCAGTATTTT.

This clonotype was recorded many times. This chain links TRBV7-9 with TRBJ1-5; D is unclear. The CDR3 has 12 residues. Trimming pared 4 bases from V and 6 bases from J, leaving 7 bases between. The germline V gene has CDR1 SEHNR and CDR2 FQNEAQ (reference sequence). The CDR3 DNA reads as TGTGCCAGCAGCTCCGTATCTCAGCCCCAGCATTTT. Protein: CASSSVSQPQHF.

This clonotype was recorded a few times. The V call is TRBV6-1, the J call TRBJ1-5; TRBD1 aligns across 7 bases. The germline V gene has CDR1 MNHNS and CDR2 SASEGT. Trimming removed 7 bases from V and 2 bases from J; junction bases left unmatched: 8. There are 15 residues in the CDR3. DNA of the CDR3: TGTGCCAGCAACTACGGACAGGATGGCAATCAGCCCCAGCATTTT. This translates into CASNYGQDGNQPQHF.

The chain carries TRBV6-1 and TRBJ2-4; TRBD2 might be the D (5 bases). The CDR3 runs 15 residues. The germline V and J ends were trimmed by 6 bases and 1 base, with 13 bases remaining between them. Per the germline V gene, CDR1 is MNHNS and CDR2 is SASEGT. For the CDR3, the DNA is TGTGCCAGCAGGACGGGGTTGGGGGCCAAAAACATTCAGTACTTC. Its protein is CASRTGLGAKNIQYF.

This chain joins TRBV20-1 and TRBJ1-6, with TRBD1 identical over 11 bases. The CDR3 spans 14 residues. CDR1 and CDR2 (germline): DFQATT, SNEGSKA (reference sequence). V gave up 6 bases and J gave up 8 bases; unmatched junction bases: 6. The CDR3 spells CSANGGQGDSPLHF. Here the CDR3 DNA reads TGCAGTGCAAATGGGGGACAGGGGGATTCACCCCTCCACTTT.